The 24 T cell receptor beta chains below were found in one sample sequenced in a study of shared clonotypes between healthy human individuals. Assay: immunoSEQ multiplex PCR; the TCRdb copy retains only in-frame clones and omits some. The sample contains 1.5 million to 2.5 million clones, 85% to 95% of which appear only once. Naive CD8 cells lacked CD45RO, underwent positive selection for CCR7 and left out terminally differentiated effector memory CD45RA+ cells. Sequencing input: naive CD8+ T cells sorted from blood. These receptors all come from a man younger than 30 in good health.

The V and J genes are TRBV6-5 and TRBJ2-7; the match to TRBD2 covers 9 bases. There are 13 residues in the CDR3. CDR1 and CDR2 from the germline V gene are MNHEY and SVGAGI. V dropped 5 bases and J dropped 4; count of bases not matched to a gene: 3. The CDR3 loop is CASSKREEYEQYF. The CDR3 nucleotides are TGTGCCAGCAGTAAGCGGGAGGAATACGAGCAGTACTTC.

As concerns this clone: In the same sample, other DNA sequences code for this CDR3. The chain has TRBV10-1 and TRBJ1-1; D uncertain. Per germline, CDR1 WNHNN and CDR2 SYGVQD (reference sequence). V lost 0 bases and J lost 8, with 7 bases in between. The CDR3 is 12 residues long. CDR3 sequence: CASSESAGEAFF. For the CDR3, the DNA is TGCGCCAGCAGTGAGTCGGCTGGGGAAGCTTTCTTT.

The chain links TRBV6-6 to TRBJ1-2; D uncertain. This CDR3 has 12 amino acids. The ends were cut back, 4 bases at V and 6 bases at J, with 9 bases in the middle. Germline assignment: CDR1 MNHNY and CDR2 SVGAGI (reference sequence). CDR3 bases: TGTGCCAGCAGTTCAACCTTCGATGGCTACACCTTC. Residues: CASSSTFDGYTF.

This clone is a singleton in its sample. Other DNA sequences in this sample translate to the same CDR3. V gene TRBV5-6 combines with J gene TRBJ2-3; 14 positions match TRBD2. The CDR3 has 16 residues. The junction had 1 base not matched to a gene; V was cut back by 3 bases and J by 1 base. Germline CDR1 and CDR2: SGHDT and YYEEEE. CDR3 sequence reads: CASSSGLAGGTDTQYF. As DNA, the CDR3 is TGTGCCAGCAGCTCGGGACTAGCGGGGGGCACAGATACGCAGTATTTT.

The rearrangement uses TRBV30 and TRBJ2-2, with D possibly TRBD1 on 6 matching bases. Germline CDR1 reads GTSNPN; CDR2 reads SVGIG (reference sequence). The CDR3 consists of 14 residues. The V and J ends lost 4 bases and 4 bases respectively, with 13 bases between them. Here the CDR3 reads CAWNLQGGTGELFF. The CDR3 nucleotides read TGTGCCTGGAATTTACAGGGTGGCACCGGGGAGCTGTTTTTT. Drawing the rest from reference TRBV30 and TRBJ2-2, the complete variable domain is SQTIHQWPATLVQPVGSPLSLECTVEGTSNPNLYWYRQAAGRGLQLLFYSVGIGQISSEVPQNLSASRPQDRQFILSSKKLLLSDSGFYLCAWNLQGGTGELFFGEGSRLTVL.

The chain joins TRBV11-2 to TRBJ2-5; D is uncertain. Germline CDR1 is SGHAT and CDR2 is FQNNGV. CDR3 length: 14 residues. Trimming stripped 2 bases from V and 1 base from J, with 8 bases between. The CDR3 region has the DNA TGTGCCAGCAGCTTAAACCCGCGCCAAGAGACCCAGTACTTC. This translates into CASSLNPRQETQYF.

Turning to this clone: The same CDR3 also results from other DNA sequences found in this sample. The chain links TRBV28 to TRBJ2-3, with no clear D. V was clipped by 3 bases and J by 3 bases, with 10 bases between them. Germline lookup yields CDR1 MDHEN and CDR2 SYDVKM. The CDR3 contains 14 residues. In DNA, the CDR3 is TGTGCCAGCAGTTTGAGAGGACGGACAGATACGCAGTATTTT. This gives the protein CASSLRGRTDTQYF.

The chain joins TRBV6-9 to TRBJ2-7; 8 nucleotides line up with TRBD2. J lost 2 bases, V lost 9 bases, and 12 bases had no gene match. This CDR3 spans 15 amino acids. Looked up from germline, CDR1 is MNHGY and CDR2 is SVAAGI. CDR3 protein: CARAKAGGHTYEQYF. The CDR3 nucleotides read TGTGCCAGGGCTAAGGCGGGGGGACACACCTACGAGCAGTACTTC.

V usage is TRBV6-6 and J usage is TRBJ2-7, with TRBD1 matching over 8 bases. The CDR3 loop spans 15 amino acids. Germline trimming cut 0 bases from V and 5 bases from J; bases unmatched to any gene: 6. CDR1 is MNHNY, CDR2 SVGAGI, per germline (reference sequence). In DNA, the CDR3 is TGTGCCAGCAGTTACTCGAATGGACAGGGCCACGAGCAGTACTTC. This codes for CASSYSNGQGHEQYF.

V and J are TRBV7-9 and TRBJ2-6; TRBD1 matches at 10 bases. The V and J ends lost 1 base and 2 bases, in that order; junction bases with no gene match: 2. CDR3 size: 17 residues. In germline, CDR1 is SEHNR, CDR2 FQNEAQ (reference sequence). The chain's CDR3 is CASSLEGQGTGANVLTF. In DNA form, the CDR3 reads TGTGCCAGCAGCTTAGAGGGACAGGGGACTGGGGCCAACGTCCTGACTTTC.

J is TRBJ1-2 and V is TRBV2; 7 nucleotides align to TRBD1. The CDR3 has 14 residues. J lost 8 bases, V lost 0 bases, and 6 bases had no gene match. Germline loops: CDR1 SNHLY, CDR2 FYNNEI. The CDR3 region has the DNA TGTGCCAGCAGTGAAGCCACAACAGGGGAAGGCTACACCTTC. Its protein is CASSEATTGEGYTF. Combining the CDR3 with reference TRBV2 and TRBJ1-2 gives the whole variable domain EPEVTQTPSHQVTQMGQEVILRCVPISNHLYFYWYRQILGQKVEFLVSFYNNEISEKSEIFDDQFSVERPDGSNFTLKIRSTKLEDSAMYFCASSEATTGEGYTFGSGTRLTVV.

The rearrangement links TRBV9 to TRBJ2-5; TRBD2 matches at 8 bases. Germline assignment: CDR1 SGDLS and CDR2 YYNGEE. V was pared by 0 bases and J by 5 bases, with 9 bases of the junction left unmatched. The CDR3 runs 16 residues. The CDR3 here is CASSVEGSGGGETQYF. CDR3 sequence (DNA): TGTGCCAGCAGCGTAGAGGGGAGCGGGGGCGGTGAGACCCAGTACTTC.

The gene calls are TRBV28 and TRBJ1-6; 9 nucleotides align to TRBD1. Germline lookup yields CDR1 MDHEN and CDR2 SYDVKM. The CDR3 sequence is 17 residues long. With V trimmed by 6 bases and J by 10 bases, 16 bases remained unmatched. DNA of the CDR3: TGTGCCAGCAGCCGAGGACAGGGGACTGGGTTAAGATCACCCCTCCACTTT. Translated, it gives CASSRGQGTGLRSPLHF.

Turning to this clone: The junction departs from germline at one end; a sequencing error may be responsible. V usage is TRBV11-3 and J usage is TRBJ1-1, with D possibly TRBD1 on 5 matching bases. From germline, CDR1 is SGHNT and CDR2 YENEEA. The CDR3 has 16 residues. CDR3 in amino acids: CASSLKDTPPNPEAFF. CDR3 DNA: TGTGCCAGCAGCTTAAAGGACACTCCTCCGAACCCTGAAGCTTTCTTT. The full variable domain, rest sourced from reference TRBV11-3 and TRBJ1-1, is EAGVVQSPRYKIIEKKQPVAFWCNPISGHNTLYWYLQNLGQGPELLIRYENEEAVDDSQLPKDRFSAERLKGVDSTLKIQPAELGDSAVYLCASSLKDTPPNPEAFFGQGTRLTVV.

This chain joins TRBV6-5 and TRBJ2-2; 8 bases are shared with TRBD2. Germline V gene sequence: CDR1 MNHEY, CDR2 SVGAGI. Trimming removed 2 bases from V and 9 bases from J; junction bases left unmatched: 5. This CDR3 is built from 14 residues. The CDR3 DNA sequence: TGTGCCAGCAGTTACGCCCGGGAGGGGAGGGAGCTGTTTTTT. Translating gives CASSYAREGRELFF.

This rearrangement joins TRBV7-9 to TRBJ2-2; D perhaps matches TRBD1 (6 bases). CDR1 SEHNR and CDR2 FQNEAQ come from the germline V gene (reference sequence). The CDR3 totals 13 residues. The V end lost 5 bases, the J end lost 6 bases, and 10 bases lay between the germline ends. CDR3 DNA sequence: TGTGCCAGCAGCAACAGGGTTCCCGGGGAGCTGTTTTTT. Translation: CASSNRVPGELFF.

The rearrangement joins TRBV7-6 to TRBJ2-3; maybe TRBD2 (5 bases). The V end lost 3 bases, the J end lost 3 bases, and 7 bases lay between the germline ends. The CDR3 is made up of 13 amino acids. Germline CDR1 SGHVS, CDR2 FNYEAQ. CDR3 amino acids: CASSLWETDTQYF. CDR3 nucleotides: TGTGCCAGCAGCTTGTGGGAGACAGATACGCAGTATTTT.

The chain joins TRBV6-1 to TRBJ2-3; D gene uncertain. From germline, CDR1 is MNHNS and CDR2 SASEGT. V was trimmed by 2 bases and J by 0 bases, leaving 12 bases between them. CDR3 length equals 16 residues. This chain's CDR3 is CASSELSQSSTDTQYF. DNA for the CDR3: TGTGCCAGCAGTGAATTGAGCCAATCTAGCACAGATACGCAGTATTTT.

In its sample, this clone was seen once. This chain connects TRBV7-9 to TRBJ2-7; D is uncertain. Germline V gives CDR1 SEHNR, CDR2 FQNEAQ (reference sequence). The CDR3 spans 17 residues. V shed 4 bases and J shed 2 bases, with 21 bases lying between them. CDR3 in amino acids: CASSSPLSAATTYEQYF. The CDR3 nucleotides are TGTGCCAGCAGCTCTCCTCTCTCGGCGGCCACCACCTACGAGCAGTACTTC. Full variable domain (remainder filled in from reference TRBV7-9 and TRBJ2-7): DTGVSQNPRHKITKRGQNVTFRCDPISEHNRLYWYRQTLGQGPEFLTYFQNEAQLEKSRLLSDRFSAERPKGSFSTLEIQRTEQGDSAMYLCASSSPLSAATTYEQYFGPGTRLTVT.

The chain combines TRBV5-5 with TRBJ2-7, with D perhaps matching TRBD1 (6 bases). The germline V gene encodes CDR1 SGHKS and CDR2 YYEKEE (reference sequence). Between the trimmed V and J ends, which lost 4 bases and 2 bases, there was a span of 13 bases. The CDR3 runs 14 residues. CDR3 loop: CASSTTPGAYEQYF. In DNA form, the CDR3 reads TGTGCCAGCAGCACGACCCCAGGGGCCTACGAGCAGTACTTC.

This chain connects TRBV2 to TRBJ2-7, with 15 bases aligning to TRBD2. CDR1 and CDR2 from the germline V gene are SNHLY and FYNNEI. The CDR3 totals 16 residues. V lost 4 bases and J lost 5; bases outside the gene matches: 6. In DNA form, the CDR3 reads TGTGCCAGCAGTGGACCGGGACTAGCGGGAGGAAACGAGCAGTACTTC. Its translation is CASSGPGLAGGNEQYF.

The chain employs TRBV6-5 and TRBJ1-2; maybe TRBD1 (5 bases). From germline, CDR1 is MNHEY and CDR2 SVGAGI. This CDR3 comprises 14 residues. Trimming removed 2 bases at V and 4 bases at J, with 11 bases between. The CDR3 protein is CASSYQGIGYGYTF. The CDR3 bases are TGTGCCAGCAGTTACCAGGGCATTGGCTATGGCTACACCTTC.

This chain joins TRBV2 and TRBJ2-2; 12 positions match TRBD2. This CDR3 comprises 18 residues. The germline CDR1 and CDR2 sequences are SNHLY and FYNNEI. With 1 base clipped from V and 4 bases from J, the junction kept 7 bases outside the gene matches. CDR3 region: CASSEGLAGGPGTGELFF. The CDR3 nucleotides read TGTGCCAGCAGTGAAGGGCTAGCGGGGGGGCCGGGCACCGGGGAGCTGTTTTTT.

The rearrangement uses TRBV5-1 and TRBJ1-2; tentative D call: TRBD1 (5 bases). With 7 bases removed from V and 6 bases from J, the gap between germline ends came to 22 bases. This CDR3 has 15 residues. Germline values: CDR1 SGHRS, CDR2 YFSETQ. The CDR3 is CASGRGRGRDDGYTF. For the CDR3, the DNA is TGCGCCAGCGGGAGGGGTAGGGGCAGAGACGATGGCTACACCTTC.